This T cell receptor beta chain was identified in a study of T cell responses to AZD1222 COVID-19 vaccine. This CDR3 is 14 amino acids long. Trimming took 4 bases from V and 6 from J, leaving 12 bases between them. The germline V gene has CDR1 SGHTA and CDR2 FQGNSA. TCRdb keeps only in-frame clones here, not all; method: immunoSEQ multiplex PCR. Of fewer than 150,000 clones listed, 70% to 90% are singletons. The chain uses TRBV7-2 and TRBJ2-2; a weak D match, TRBD2 (6 bases). This receptor was obtained from an adult in good health. This specimen consisted of peripheral blood, obtained on day 0 of AZD1222 vaccination. The CDR3 reads CASSSTLAPGELFF. The DNA of the CDR3 is TGTGCCAGCAGCTCCACCCTAGCGCCCGGGGAGCTGTTTTTT.